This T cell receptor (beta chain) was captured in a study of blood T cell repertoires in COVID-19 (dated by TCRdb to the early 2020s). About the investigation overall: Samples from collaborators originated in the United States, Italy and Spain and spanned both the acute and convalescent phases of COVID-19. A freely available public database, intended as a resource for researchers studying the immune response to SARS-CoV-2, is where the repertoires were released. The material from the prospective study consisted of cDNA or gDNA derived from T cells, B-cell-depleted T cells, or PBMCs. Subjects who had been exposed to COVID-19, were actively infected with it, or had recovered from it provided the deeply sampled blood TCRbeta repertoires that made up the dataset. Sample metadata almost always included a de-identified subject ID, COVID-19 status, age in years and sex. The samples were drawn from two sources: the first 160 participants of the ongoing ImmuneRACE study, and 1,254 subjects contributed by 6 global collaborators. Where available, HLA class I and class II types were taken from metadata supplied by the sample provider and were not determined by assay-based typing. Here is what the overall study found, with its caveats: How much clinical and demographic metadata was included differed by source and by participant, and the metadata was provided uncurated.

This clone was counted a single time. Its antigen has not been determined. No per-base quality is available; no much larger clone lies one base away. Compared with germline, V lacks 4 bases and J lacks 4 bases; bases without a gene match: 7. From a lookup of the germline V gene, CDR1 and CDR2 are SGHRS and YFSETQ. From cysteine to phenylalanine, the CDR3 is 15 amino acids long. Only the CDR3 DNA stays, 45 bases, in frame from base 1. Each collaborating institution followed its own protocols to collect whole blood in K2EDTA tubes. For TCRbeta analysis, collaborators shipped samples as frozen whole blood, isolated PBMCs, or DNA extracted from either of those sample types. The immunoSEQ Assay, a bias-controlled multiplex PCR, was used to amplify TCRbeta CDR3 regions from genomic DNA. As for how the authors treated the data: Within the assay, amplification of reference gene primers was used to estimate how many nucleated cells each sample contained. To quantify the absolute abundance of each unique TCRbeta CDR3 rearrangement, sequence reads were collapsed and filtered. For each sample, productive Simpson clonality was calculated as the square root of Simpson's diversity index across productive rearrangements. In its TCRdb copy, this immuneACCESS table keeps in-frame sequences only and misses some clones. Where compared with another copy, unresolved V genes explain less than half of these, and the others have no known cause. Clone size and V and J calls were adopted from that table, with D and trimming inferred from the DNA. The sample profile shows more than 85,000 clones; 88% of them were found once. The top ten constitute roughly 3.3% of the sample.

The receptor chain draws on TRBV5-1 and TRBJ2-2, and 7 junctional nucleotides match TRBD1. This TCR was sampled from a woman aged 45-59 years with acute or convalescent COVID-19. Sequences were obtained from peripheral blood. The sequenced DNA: TGCGCCAGCAGCCCAGGGGGACGGACCACCGGGGAGCTGTTTTTT. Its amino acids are CASSPGGRTTGELFF. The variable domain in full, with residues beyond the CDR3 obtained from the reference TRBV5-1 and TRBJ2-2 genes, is KAGVTQTPRYLIKTRGQQVTLSCSPISGHRSVSWYQQTPGQGLQFLFEYFSETQRNKGNFPGRFSGRQFSNSRSEMNVSTLELGDSALYLCASSPGGRTTGELFFGEGSRLTVL.